This T cell receptor beta chain stems from a study of PD-1 blockade in classical Hodgkin lymphoma. About the study: Patients were administered nivolumab (3 mg/kg intravenously) every 2 weeks. Whole-study findings and limits: Only CD4+ TCR diversity, not CD8+, had risen significantly by C4D1. Baseline diversity was lower in partial responders and progressors than complete responders.

The CDR3 extends over 16 amino acids. CDR1 and CDR2 from the germline V gene are LGHNT and FRNRAP. V was shortened by 0 bases and J by 2 bases, with 13 bases between the two germline ends. All patients relapsed after autologous stem cell transplantation, and brentuximab vedotin exposure varied. Worth noting for this clone: Its antigen is unidentified.

The method was immunoSEQ multiplex PCR; TCRdb's version includes in-frame clones alone and lacks a portion of them. The sample contains approximately 73,000 clones, just over 90% of which appear only once. The material was peripheral blood mononuclear cells (PBMCs), obtained at baseline. The sequence derives from a human donor with classical Hodgkin lymphoma. The V call is TRBV12-5, the J call TRBJ1-2; D is possibly TRBD1 (5 bases). CDR3 sequence: CASGLVLGRENYGYTF. In nucleotides, the CDR3 is TGTGCTAGTGGTTTGGTACTGGGCAGGGAGAACTATGGCTACACCTTC.